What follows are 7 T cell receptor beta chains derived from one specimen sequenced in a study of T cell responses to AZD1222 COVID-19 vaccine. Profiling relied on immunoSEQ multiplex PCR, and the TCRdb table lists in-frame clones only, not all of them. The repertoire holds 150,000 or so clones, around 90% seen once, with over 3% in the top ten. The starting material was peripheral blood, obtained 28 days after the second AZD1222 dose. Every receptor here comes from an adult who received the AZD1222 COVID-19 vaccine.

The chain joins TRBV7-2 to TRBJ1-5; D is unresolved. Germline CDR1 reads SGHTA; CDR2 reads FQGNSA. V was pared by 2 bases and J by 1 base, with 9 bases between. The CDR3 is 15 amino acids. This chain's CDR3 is CASSLLPNSNQPQHF. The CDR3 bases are TGTGCCAGCAGCTTACTACCGAACAGCAATCAGCCCCAGCATTTT.

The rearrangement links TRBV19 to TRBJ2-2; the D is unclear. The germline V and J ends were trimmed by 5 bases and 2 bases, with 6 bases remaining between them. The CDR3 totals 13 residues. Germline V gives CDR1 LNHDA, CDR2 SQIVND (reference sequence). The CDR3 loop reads CASSFLNTGELFF. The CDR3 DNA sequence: TGTGCCAGTAGTTTTCTTAACACCGGGGAGCTGTTTTTT.

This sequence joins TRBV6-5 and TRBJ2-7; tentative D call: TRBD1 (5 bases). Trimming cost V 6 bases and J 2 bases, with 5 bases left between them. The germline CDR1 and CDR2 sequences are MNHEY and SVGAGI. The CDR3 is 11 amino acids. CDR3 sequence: CASRGPYEQYF. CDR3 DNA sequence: TGTGCCAGCAGGGGGCCCTACGAGCAGTACTTC.

The CDR3 region has the DNA TGTGCCAGCGGGGGACAACTTGAAGCTTTCTTT. Translated: CASGGQLEAFF. The rearrangement uses TRBV11-2 and TRBJ1-1; D may be TRBD1 (6 bases). The germline V gene has CDR1 SGHAT and CDR2 FQNNGV. This CDR3 is 11 amino acids long. With 8 bases removed from V and 7 bases from J, the gap between germline ends came to 11 bases.

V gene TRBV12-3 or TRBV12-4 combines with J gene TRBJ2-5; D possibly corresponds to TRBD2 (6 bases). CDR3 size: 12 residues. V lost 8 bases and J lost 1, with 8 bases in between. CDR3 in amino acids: CASAGPQETQYF. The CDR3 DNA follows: TGTGCCAGCGCGGGACCCCAAGAGACCCAGTACTTC.

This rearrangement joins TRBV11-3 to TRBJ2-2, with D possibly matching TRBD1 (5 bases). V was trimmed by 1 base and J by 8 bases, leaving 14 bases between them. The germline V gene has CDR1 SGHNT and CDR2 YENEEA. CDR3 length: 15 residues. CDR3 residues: CASSLVLGARGELFF. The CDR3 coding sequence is TGTGCCAGCAGCTTAGTCCTAGGGGCTCGGGGGGAGCTGTTTTTT.

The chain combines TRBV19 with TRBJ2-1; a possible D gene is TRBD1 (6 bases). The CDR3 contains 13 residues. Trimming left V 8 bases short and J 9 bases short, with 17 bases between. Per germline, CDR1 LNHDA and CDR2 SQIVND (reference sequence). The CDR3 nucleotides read TGTGCCAGTTTAGACAGGTATCCGGGTGAGCAGTTCTTC. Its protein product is CASLDRYPGEQFF. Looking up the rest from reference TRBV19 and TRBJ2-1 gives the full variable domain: DGGITQSPKYLFRKEGQNVTLSCEQNLNHDAMYWYRQDPGQGLRLIYYSQIVNDFQKGDIAEGYSVSREKKESFPLTVTSAQKNPTAFYLCASLDRYPGEQFFGPGTRLTVL.